Below, 32 T cell receptor beta chains from the same sample are listed, as sequenced in a study of T cell responses to AZD1222 COVID-19 vaccine (dated by TCRdb to the early 2020s). The library was produced with the immunoSEQ multiplex PCR assay. Imported from immuneACCESS, the table was reduced by TCRdb to in-frame sequences with V and J called. These copies leave out some clones; in studies compared against another copy, an unresolved V gene accounts for under half, and the cause of the remainder is not known. The sample table lists about 180,000 clones, 88% of them with a count of one. In total, the top ten clones hold 11% of the sample. Read against the paper, the sample's time point label means: about 28 days (+/-7) after the second vaccine dose. The sample was peripheral blood, taken 28 days after the second AZD1222 dose. These receptors originate from an adult who received the AZD1222 COVID-19 vaccine.

This chain joins TRBV12-5 and TRBJ1-5, with a possible D match to TRBD1 (6 bases). Germline values: CDR1 LGHNT, CDR2 FRNRAP. The length of the CDR3 is 13 residues. V was cut by 5 bases and J by 5 bases, with 10 bases left in between. CDR3 sequence (DNA): TGTGCTAGTGGTATGGACAGTTATCAGCCCCAGCATTTT. Protein: CASGMDSYQPQHF.

V is TRBV7-9 and J is TRBJ2-7; unclear D gene. CDR1 is SEHNR, CDR2 FQNEAQ, per germline (reference sequence). V lost 1 base and J lost 2, with 9 bases in between. The CDR3 runs 14 residues. The CDR3 DNA is TGTGCCAGCAGCTTAGTGGGGTCGGCCTACGAGCAGTACTTC. Protein: CASSLVGSAYEQYF.

The V and J genes are TRBV18 and TRBJ1-5; possibly TRBD1 for D (5 bases). The germline gives CDR1 KGHSH, CDR2 LQKENI. CDR3 length: 16 amino acids. V lost 1 base, J lost 3 bases, and 13 bases lay in between. The CDR3 region is CASSPQAAGANQPQHF. The DNA of the CDR3 is TGTGCCAGCTCACCACAAGCAGCCGGGGCCAATCAGCCCCAGCATTTT.

The J gene is TRBJ1-6, the V gene TRBV7-2; no definite D call. The CDR3 runs to 12 residues. Germline CDR1 reads SGHTA; CDR2 reads FQGNSA. V was shortened by 5 bases and J by 10 bases, with 9 bases between the two germline ends. In nucleotides, the CDR3 is TGTGCCAGCAGCCTAACAGTGTCACCCCTCCACTTT. It is translated as CASSLTVSPLHF.

This clone was seen a few times. The chain carries TRBV4-2 and TRBJ2-3, with 9 bases lining up with TRBD2. This CDR3 has 16 amino acids. Trimming at V came to 0 bases and at J to 1 base, leaving 2 bases not matched to a gene. Germline CDR1 is LGHNA and CDR2 is YNFKEQ. The CDR3 protein is CASSQEASGGTDTQYF. Written as DNA, the CDR3 is TGTGCCAGCAGCCAAGAAGCTAGCGGGGGCACAGATACGCAGTATTTT.

This clone was counted once. The chain links TRBV30 to TRBJ2-5; possible D gene TRBD2, 6 bases. CDR3 length: 15 amino acids. The ends were cut back, 2 bases at V and 3 bases at J, with 16 bases in the middle. Germline CDR1 and CDR2: GTSNPN and SVGIG (reference sequence). CDR3 loop: CAWSPKETGEETQYF. CDR3 bases: TGTGCCTGGAGTCCCAAAGAAACGGGGGAAGAGACCCAGTACTTC.

V is TRBV28 and J is TRBJ2-5; 7 bases agree with TRBD1. The junction had 7 bases not matched to a gene; V was cut back by 5 bases and J by 1 base. Germline CDR1 MDHEN, CDR2 SYDVKM. The CDR3 spans 15 residues. CDR3 DNA: TGTGCCAGCAGTCCCCGACAGGGTTCCCAAGAGACCCAGTACTTC. Encoded protein: CASSPRQGSQETQYF.

This chain joins TRBV5-1 and TRBJ2-3; D gene uncertain. The ends were cut back, 0 bases at V and 0 bases at J, with 8 bases in the middle. This CDR3 region has 15 residues. CDR1 and CDR2 from the germline V gene are SGHRS and YFSETQ. This CDR3 reads CASSLARVSTDTQYF. Here the CDR3 DNA reads TGCGCCAGCAGCTTGGCCCGAGTTAGCACAGATACGCAGTATTTT.

The J gene is TRBJ2-7, the V gene TRBV5-4; 8 bases align to TRBD1. This CDR3 is built from 14 residues. V lost 4 bases, J lost 2 bases, and 5 bases stayed unmatched. CDR1 and CDR2 (germline): SGHNT, YYREEE (reference sequence). CDR3 in amino acids: CASSTGQAPYEQYF. DNA of the CDR3: TGTGCCAGCAGCACGGGACAGGCCCCCTACGAGCAGTACTTC.

The chain couples TRBV2 to TRBJ2-1; D is possibly TRBD1 (5 bases). V lost 6 bases and J lost 6, with 18 bases in between. The germline V gene encodes CDR1 SNHLY and CDR2 FYNNEI. The CDR3 length is 15 residues. The CDR3 DNA reads TGTGCCAGCAGGGAGACAGCTGGTTCGTTCAATGAGCAGTTCTTC. Protein: CASRETAGSFNEQFF.

The CDR3 nucleotides are TGCGCCAGCAGCAGCAGACAGGGGAACACTGAAGCTTTCTTT. Encoded protein: CASSSRQGNTEAFF. The gene calls are TRBV5-1 and TRBJ1-1; 7 bases are a match to TRBD1. CDR3 length: 14 residues. The V gene's germline CDR1 is SGHRS and CDR2 YFSETQ. V shed 4 bases and J 1 base; nucleotides not matched to a gene: 4.

The genes are TRBV7-9 and TRBJ1-4; a weak D match, TRBD1 (5 bases). The CDR3 is 16 amino acids. The V end was cut by 4 bases, the J end by 8 bases, with 20 bases between. CDR1 and CDR2 (germline): SEHNR, FQNEAQ (reference sequence). The CDR3 sequence is CASSYPFGAAGEKLFF. CDR3 nucleotide sequence: TGTGCCAGCAGCTACCCTTTCGGGGCGGCCGGAGAAAAACTGTTTTTT.

The chain employs TRBV3-1 (or the pseudogene TRBV3-2) and TRBJ1-3, with 7 positions matching TRBD1. J was trimmed by 4 bases and V by 8 bases; bases with no gene match: 8. CDR3 length equals 14 residues. From germline, CDR1 is LGHDT and CDR2 YNNKEL (reference sequence). CDR3 sequence reads: CASLKGGSGNTIYF. The CDR3 DNA reads as TGTGCCAGCCTCAAAGGGGGCTCAGGAAACACCATATATTTT.

The gene calls are TRBV7-2 and TRBJ1-2, with 8 bases fitting TRBD1. After removal of 5 bases from V and 7 bases from J, the junction contained 6 bases not matched to a gene. The CDR3 has 13 residues. Germline CDR1 reads SGHTA; CDR2 reads FQGNSA. CDR3: CASSPVTGGGYTF. CDR3 coding DNA: TGTGCCAGCAGCCCTGTTACAGGGGGTGGCTACACCTTC.

In regard to this clone: One end of the junction fails to match germline, which may point to a read error. The V gene is TRBV28, the J gene TRBJ1-1; weak D call: TRBD1 (6 bases). The CDR3 covers 14 residues. Germline V gives CDR1 MDHEN, CDR2 SYDVKM. CDR3 nucleotide sequence: TGTGCCAGCAATTTAGGGGGGACGGATAGAAGGGCTTTCTTT. The encoded protein is CASNLGGTDRRAFF.

The chain employs TRBV30 and TRBJ1-2, with D tentatively TRBD1 (5 bases). Germline V gives CDR1 GTSNPN, CDR2 SVGIG (reference sequence). Trimming shortened V by 1 base and J by 5 bases, and 8 bases separated the two germline ends. The CDR3 is 12 amino acids. The CDR3 sequence: CAWSAREYGYTF. CDR3 bases: TGTGCCTGGAGTGCCAGGGAGTATGGCTACACCTTC.

J is TRBJ1-2 and V is TRBV30; D unclear. Germline V lookup: CDR1 GTSNPN, CDR2 SVGIG (reference sequence). CDR3 size: 13 residues. Trimming removed 1 base from V and 5 bases from J, with 11 bases in between. The CDR3 spells CAWSGGGGYGYTF. The CDR3 DNA sequence: TGTGCCTGGAGTGGAGGTGGTGGGTATGGCTACACCTTC.

The chain combines TRBV19 with TRBJ2-7, with TRBD1 matching over 7 bases. Trimming cost V 9 bases and J 3 bases; bases outside gene matches: 5. The germline CDR1 and CDR2 sequences are LNHDA and SQIVND (reference sequence). The CDR3 loop spans 12 amino acids. CDR3 sequence (DNA): TGTGCCAGCTCGGACAGGAACTACGAGCAGTACTTC. This sequence encodes CASSDRNYEQYF.

This chain uses TRBV23-1 with TRBJ1-2; a possible D gene is TRBD1 (6 bases). TRBV23-1 is sorted into the ORF group, with uncertain function. Trimming took 10 bases from V and 8 from J, leaving 23 bases between them. The length of the CDR3 is 14 residues. The CDR3, as DNA: TGCGCCACGCCCCCAGGGGCGTCGTGCCGGGGCTACACCTTC. Translating gives CATPPGASCRGYTF.

This chain joins TRBV19 and TRBJ1-1; D not resolved. Germline V gene sequence: CDR1 LNHDA, CDR2 SQIVND (reference sequence). The CDR3 contains 12 residues. Trimming cost V 3 bases and J 4 bases, with 6 bases left between them. The CDR3 loop is CASSIRTTEAFF. CDR3 in DNA: TGTGCCAGTAGTATCCGCACCACTGAAGCTTTCTTT.

This sequence joins TRBV7-9 and TRBJ1-2; no reliable D call. Between the trimmed V and J ends, which lost 5 bases and 4 bases, there was a span of 11 bases. Germline CDR1 SEHNR, CDR2 FQNEAQ (reference sequence). The CDR3 spans 13 residues. Here the CDR3 reads CASSPQYGYGYTF. Written as DNA, the CDR3 is TGTGCCAGCAGCCCCCAGTATGGCTATGGCTACACCTTC.

V usage is TRBV7-9 and J usage is TRBJ2-5; the D is unclear. Germline CDR1 is SEHNR and CDR2 is FQNEAQ (reference sequence). Trimming took off 5 bases at V and 4 bases at J, with 14 bases between the two ends. This CDR3 has 14 amino acids. CDR3 sequence (DNA): TGTGCCAGCAGCACGGGCGGATCCGGAGAGACCCAGTACTTC. It yields the protein CASSTGGSGETQYF. Based on the CDR3 plus reference TRBV7-9 and TRBJ2-5, the full variable domain is DTGVSQNPRHKITKRGQNVTFRCDPISEHNRLYWYRQTLGQGPEFLTYFQNEAQLEKSRLLSDRFSAERPKGSFSTLEIQRTEQGDSAMYLCASSTGGSGETQYFGPGTRLLVL.

This chain joins TRBV30 and TRBJ2-7; 9 nucleotides match TRBD1. The trim removed 2 bases at V and 5 bases at J, leaving 10 bases unmatched. The V gene's germline CDR1 is GTSNPN and CDR2 SVGIG (reference sequence). The CDR3 length is 15 residues. The CDR3 protein is CAWSFRGTGRNEQYF. Here the CDR3 DNA reads TGTGCCTGGAGTTTCCGAGGGACAGGGCGAAACGAGCAGTACTTC. The full variable domain, completed using reference TRBV30 and TRBJ2-7, is SQTIHQWPATLVQPVGSPLSLECTVEGTSNPNLYWYRQAAGRGLQLLFYSVGIGQISSEVPQNLSASRPQDRQFILSSKKLLLSDSGFYLCAWSFRGTGRNEQYFGPGTRLTVT.

V usage is TRBV28 and J usage is TRBJ2-7; no definite D call. The V end was cut by 4 bases, the J end by 3 bases, with 10 bases between. Per the germline V gene, CDR1 is MDHEN and CDR2 is SYDVKM. The CDR3 has 13 residues. The CDR3 reads CASSSPNVYEQYF. As DNA, the CDR3 is TGTGCCAGCAGTTCACCGAACGTCTACGAGCAGTACTTC.

The V call is TRBV6-2 or TRBV6-3, the J call TRBJ2-1; 8 nucleotides line up with TRBD1. The V gene end was trimmed by 0 bases and the J gene end by 1 base; junction bases not matched to a gene: 5. Looked up from germline, CDR1 is MNHEY and CDR2 is SVGEGT. The CDR3 runs 17 residues. CDR3 sequence (DNA): TGTGCCAGCAGTTACTCTCTTGGGACAGGATCCTACAATGAGCAGTTCTTC. Its translation is CASSYSLGTGSYNEQFF.

This sequence joins TRBV3-1 (or the pseudogene TRBV3-2) and TRBJ2-3, with TRBD2 as a possible D gene (5 bases). The CDR3 spans 12 residues. V was trimmed by 1 base and J by 6 bases, leaving 5 bases between them. Germline assignment: CDR1 LGHDT and CDR2 YNNKEL (reference sequence). The CDR3 reads CASSQGGDTQYF. In nucleotides, the CDR3 is TGTGCCAGCAGCCAAGGAGGGGATACGCAGTATTTT.

The chain carries TRBV30 and TRBJ1-2, with D maybe TRBD1 (6 bases). Per germline, CDR1 GTSNPN and CDR2 SVGIG (reference sequence). The CDR3 extends over 15 amino acids. Trimming removed 3 bases at V and 8 bases at J, with 22 bases between. The CDR3 coding sequence is TGTGCCTGGAGAAATACCCCAACAGGGATGGGGGGCTACACCTTC. Protein product: CAWRNTPTGMGGYTF.

This chain joins TRBV5-6 and TRBJ1-6; 9 nucleotides align to TRBD1. From germline, CDR1 is SGHDT and CDR2 YYEEEE. Losses at the gene ends were 2 bases for V and 1 base for J; bases not matched to a gene: 4. CDR3 size: 17 residues. As DNA, the CDR3 is TGTGCCAGCAGCTTAGTACAGGGGGCTTCCTATAATTCACCCCTCCACTTT. It is translated as CASSLVQGASYNSPLHF.

The gene calls are TRBV6-4 and TRBJ2-3, with a weak D call TRBD2 (5 bases). V lost 5 bases and J 0 bases, leaving 15 bases between the germline ends. This CDR3 is 16 amino acids long. The germline CDR1 and CDR2 sequences are MRHNA and SNTAGT. CDR3 in amino acids: CASSLDWASSTDTQYF. The CDR3 bases are TGTGCCAGCAGTTTGGACTGGGCTTCTAGCACAGATACGCAGTATTTT.

The chain uses TRBV7-2 and TRBJ2-3; 8 bases fit TRBD2. Unmatched junction bases numbered 5, after V lost 0 bases and J lost 6 bases. The CDR3 contains 15 residues. Germline V CDR1 and CDR2: SGHTA, FQGNSA. CDR3 nucleotides: TGTGCCAGCAGCTTAGCGTCGGGGGGGTTCGATACGCAGTATTTT. It specifies CASSLASGGFDTQYF.

This chain joins TRBV5-6 and TRBJ1-5; no reliable D call. Germline CDR1 reads SGHDT; CDR2 reads YYEEEE. This CDR3 comprises 13 residues. V shed 4 bases and J shed 7 bases, with 12 bases lying between them. In DNA form, the CDR3 reads TGTGCCAGCAGCCCTGGGGTGGGACAGCCCCAGCATTTT. Its translation: CASSPGVGQPQHF.

DNA of the CDR3: TGTGCCAGCAGTCTCCCTCCTACAGATACGCAGTATTTT. Its protein product is CASSLPPTDTQYF. V usage is TRBV12-3 or TRBV12-4 and J usage is TRBJ2-3, with D hard to call. V was pared by 5 bases and J by 3 bases, with 9 bases between. The length of the CDR3 is 13 residues.